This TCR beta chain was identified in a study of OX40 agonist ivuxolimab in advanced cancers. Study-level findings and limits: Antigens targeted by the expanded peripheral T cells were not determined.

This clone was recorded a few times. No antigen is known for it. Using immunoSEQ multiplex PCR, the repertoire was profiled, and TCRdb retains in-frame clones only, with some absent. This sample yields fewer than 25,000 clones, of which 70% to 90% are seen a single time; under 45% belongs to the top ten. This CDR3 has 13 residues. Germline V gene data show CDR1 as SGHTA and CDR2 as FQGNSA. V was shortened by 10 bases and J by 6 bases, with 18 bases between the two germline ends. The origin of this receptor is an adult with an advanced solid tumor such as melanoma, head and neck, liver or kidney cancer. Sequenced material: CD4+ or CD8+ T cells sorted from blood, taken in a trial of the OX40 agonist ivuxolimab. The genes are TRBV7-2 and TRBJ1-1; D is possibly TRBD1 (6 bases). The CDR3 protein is CATRLPGEPEAFF. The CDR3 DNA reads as TGTGCCACCAGATTGCCAGGGGAGCCTGAAGCTTTCTTT.